These 9 T cell receptor beta chains originate from one sample sequenced in a study of blood T cell repertoires in COVID-19. TCRdb keeps only in-frame clones here, not all; method: immunoSEQ multiplex PCR. This table holds about 260,000 clones, approximately 87% found once. The sample was peripheral blood. The source is a man aged 55 to 70 who had recovered from COVID-19.

The gene calls are TRBV18 and TRBJ2-3; TRBD1 matches at 7 bases. The CDR3 is 15 residues long. V lost 3 bases to trimming and J lost 11 bases; unmatched junction nucleotides: 14. CDR1 KGHSH and CDR2 LQKENI come from the germline V gene. Here the CDR3 reads CASSPVRQGLNMQYF. Written as DNA, the CDR3 is TGTGCCAGCTCACCGGTGAGACAGGGTCTTAATATGCAGTATTTT.

The V gene is TRBV5-8, the J gene TRBJ1-5; 8 bases are shared with TRBD1. There are 14 residues in the CDR3. Trimming at V came to 4 bases and at J to 9 bases, leaving 9 bases not matched to a gene. Germline assignment: CDR1 SGHTS and CDR2 YDEGEE. This CDR3 is CASSRGQGSSPQHF. The CDR3 nucleotides are TGTGCCAGCAGCCGAGGACAGGGCTCATCGCCCCAGCATTTT.

This clone was detected only a few times. This sequence joins TRBV30 and TRBJ2-7; no clear D. The CDR3 is 13 residues long. Trimming left V 2 bases short and J 1 base short, with 9 bases between. Germline V CDR1 and CDR2: GTSNPN, SVGIG (reference sequence). CDR3 residues: CAWSPRMSYEQYF. The CDR3 coding sequence is TGTGCCTGGAGTCCTCGTATGTCCTACGAGCAGTACTTC.

As for this clone: This CDR3 is also generated by other DNA sequences in the sample. The chain joins TRBV7-2 to TRBJ2-1, with TRBD1 matching over 9 bases. Germline V gene data show CDR1 as SGHTA and CDR2 as FQGNSA. The CDR3 has 15 amino acids. Trimming took 4 bases from V and 1 from J; bases not matched to a gene: 2. The CDR3 loop reads CASSSDRGSYNEQFF. CDR3 nucleotides: TGTGCCAGCAGCTCGGACAGGGGTTCCTACAATGAGCAGTTCTTC.

The chain carries TRBV11-2 and TRBJ1-1, with TRBD1 identical over 7 bases. Germline-derived CDR1 and CDR2 are SGHAT and FQNNGV. This CDR3 is 14 amino acids long. With V trimmed by 5 bases and J by 7 bases, 10 bases remained unmatched. CDR3 in DNA: TGTGCCAGCAGCGCGTACAGGGGATCGTATGAAGCTTTCTTT. Its protein product is CASSAYRGSYEAFF. The full variable domain, in which reference TRBV11-2 and TRBJ1-1 provide the parts outside the CDR3, is EAGVAQSPRYKIIEKRQSVAFWCNPISGHATLYWYQQILGQGPKLLIQFQNNGVVDDSQLPKDRFSAERLKGVDSTLKIQPAKLEDSAVYLCASSAYRGSYEAFFGQGTRLTVV.

J is TRBJ1-2 and V is TRBV18; TRBD1 is a possible D gene (5 bases). Germline CDR1 reads KGHSH; CDR2 reads LQKENI. Trimming left V 3 bases short and J 6 bases short, with 14 bases between. CDR3 length equals 14 residues. CDR3 sequence reads: CASSPQDSFNGYTF. CDR3 nucleotides: TGTGCCAGCTCACCCCAAGACAGCTTCAATGGCTACACCTTC.

This rearrangement joins TRBV19 to TRBJ2-1, with D hard to call. CDR3 length: 15 residues. The V end was cut by 1 base, the J end by 0 bases, with 7 bases between. Germline CDR1 and CDR2: LNHDA and SQIVND (reference sequence). CDR3 DNA sequence: TGTGCCAGTAGTATAGCGCGGAGCTCCTACAATGAGCAGTTCTTC. Amino acid sequence: CASSIARSSYNEQFF.

V usage is TRBV10-3 and J usage is TRBJ2-7; 8 positions match TRBD2. V dropped 4 bases and J dropped 7; count of bases not matched to a gene: 3. CDR1 and CDR2 (germline): ENHRY, SYGVKD. The CDR3 runs 12 residues. The CDR3 sequence is CAISGAGDEQYF. In DNA form, the CDR3 reads TGTGCCATCAGTGGAGCGGGAGATGAGCAGTACTTC.

The chain recombines TRBV19 with TRBJ2-7, with D maybe TRBD1 (6 bases). The germline V gene has CDR1 LNHDA and CDR2 SQIVND (reference sequence). The CDR3 extends over 13 amino acids. V was cut by 1 base and J by 6 bases, with 10 bases left in between. CDR3 sequence (DNA): TGTGCCAGTAGTATAGTTTTACAGGGCGAGCAGTACTTC. It is translated as CASSIVLQGEQYF.